Following are 20 T cell receptor beta chains from one sample sequenced in a study of CD8 T cells in Susac syndrome. Reverse transcription of about 0.5 to 1 ug RNA used random hexamers. TCRdb redid the calling of the immunoSEQ multiplex PCR reads with MiXCR, one entry per CDR3 protein. The table has about 280,000 distinct CDR3 sequences, roughly 81% seen once. The sequencing input was CD8+ T cells from PBMCs. These receptors were obtained from a human donor with multiple sclerosis.

This rearrangement joins TRBV7-9 to TRBJ1-5; D ambiguous. V gave up 2 bases and J gave up 3 bases, with 5 bases separating them. The germline V gene has CDR1 SEHNR and CDR2 FQNEAQ (reference sequence). The CDR3 consists of 13 residues. The CDR3 region is CASSLNTNQPQHF. Here the CDR3 DNA reads TGTGCCAGCAGCTTAAACACCAATCAGCCCCAGCATTTT.

V and J are TRBV15 and TRBJ1-4; D ambiguous. This CDR3 comprises 16 residues. The V gene lost 5 bases and the J gene lost 6 bases, with 19 bases spanning the gap. The germline V gene has CDR1 LNHNV and CDR2 YYDKDF (reference sequence). CDR3 loop: CATSSLFQPGDEKLFF. CDR3 nucleotide sequence: TGTGCCACCAGCTCCTTGTTCCAGCCTGGGGATGAAAAACTGTTTTTT.

This sequence joins TRBV4-1 and TRBJ2-5; the D gene is possibly TRBD1 (7 bases). The germline V gene has CDR1 MGHRA and CDR2 YSYEKL. V was clipped by 0 bases and J by 0 bases, with 14 bases between them. The length of the CDR3 is 17 residues. The CDR3 bases are TGCGCCAGCAGCCAAGACGCGGGACAGAACCACCAAGAGACCCAGTACTTC. It is translated as CASSQDAGQNHQETQYF.

This chain joins TRBV24-1 and TRBJ2-1; no reliable D call. The V end was cut by 1 base, the J end by 4 bases, with 10 bases between. Germline CDR1 is KGHDR and CDR2 is SFDVKD. The CDR3 is 15 amino acids. CDR3 nucleotides: TGTGCCACCAGTGATTTACGAACTGGGTACAATGAGCAGTTCTTC. Translation gives CATSDLRTGYNEQFF.

The rearrangement uses TRBV25-1 and TRBJ2-7; D unclear. The CDR3 has 12 amino acids. The germline V and J ends were trimmed by 4 bases and 4 bases, with 8 bases remaining between them. CDR1 and CDR2 from the germline V gene are MGHDK and SYGVNS. CDR3 sequence: CASSGDLYEQYF. The CDR3 DNA reads as TGTGCCAGCAGTGGCGACTTATACGAGCAGTACTTC.

The gene calls are TRBV11-2 and TRBJ2-4, with D unclear. CDR1 SGHAT and CDR2 FQNNGV come from the germline V gene. The CDR3 extends over 17 amino acids. The ends were cut back, 2 bases at V and 2 bases at J, with 16 bases in the middle. The CDR3 DNA is TGTGCCAGCAGCTTAATACGCCGGGCTGAGACCAAAAACATTCAGTACTTC. Amino acids: CASSLIRRAETKNIQYF.

The genes are TRBV28 and TRBJ2-7, with 9 nucleotides matching TRBD1. Germline CDR1 and CDR2: MDHEN and SYDVKM. This CDR3 is built from 16 residues. V was clipped by 6 bases and J by 4 bases; unmatched bases: 13. CDR3 bases: TGTGCCAGCAGCACAGAGGCCGGGACAGGGTTTTACGAGCAGTACTTC. As protein: CASSTEAGTGFYEQYF.

The V and J genes are TRBV27 and TRBJ1-1; D is perhaps TRBD1 (5 bases). Looked up from germline, CDR1 is MNHEY and CDR2 is SMNVEV (reference sequence). The length of the CDR3 is 16 residues. V was shortened by 0 bases and J by 7 bases, with 18 bases between the two germline ends. CDR3 loop: CASSLSAGSRYFEAFF. The DNA of the CDR3 is TGTGCCAGCAGTTTATCGGCAGGGTCTCGTTATTTTGAAGCTTTCTTT.

With regard to this clonotype: Sequence at one end of the junction differs from germline and may be a read error. DNA of the CDR3: TGTGCTAGTGATGTGGATGGACCACACTTC. Encoded protein: CASDVDGPHF. The V gene is TRBV12-5, the J gene TRBJ2-7; D remains unclear. Germline V lookup: CDR1 LGHNT, CDR2 FRNRAP. There are 10 residues in the CDR3.

This chain joins TRBV6-1 and TRBJ2-1, with D possibly matching TRBD1 (6 bases). Germline lookup yields CDR1 MNHNS and CDR2 SASEGT. The CDR3 runs to 18 residues. Trimming pared 1 base from V and 3 bases from J, leaving 19 bases between. The CDR3 bases are TGTGCCAGCAGTGAAGGGGGGCTTTGGGACACCTACTACAATGAGCAGTTCTTC. Amino acid sequence: CASSEGGLWDTYYNEQFF.

This chain links TRBV30 with TRBJ1-2, with TRBD1 as a possible D gene (5 bases). The CDR3 sequence is 13 residues long. Trimming removed 4 bases at V and 4 bases at J, with 13 bases between. Germline V gene data show CDR1 as GTSNPN and CDR2 as SVGIG (reference sequence). The CDR3 protein is CAWTPGGGYGYTF. CDR3 in DNA: TGTGCCTGGACCCCTGGGGGAGGCTATGGCTACACCTTC.

The J gene is TRBJ2-7, the V gene TRBV20-1, with a weak D call TRBD2 (6 bases). CDR1 DFQATT and CDR2 SNEGSKA come from the germline V gene (reference sequence). CDR3 length equals 13 residues. Trimming took 2 bases from V and 5 from J, leaving 13 bases between them. CDR3 sequence: CSARTGDGHEQYF. CDR3 bases: TGCAGTGCTAGAACGGGAGACGGTCACGAGCAGTACTTC.

This CDR3 is CASSPRRQGTAYGYTF. CDR3 DNA: TGTGCCAGTAGTCCCCGACGACAGGGGACGGCCTATGGCTACACCTTC. This sequence joins TRBV19 and TRBJ1-2; 8 bases match TRBD1. V dropped 5 bases and J dropped 4; count of bases not matched to a gene: 12. CDR1 and CDR2 from the germline V gene are LNHDA and SQIVND (reference sequence). CDR3 size: 16 residues.

The chain recombines TRBV19 with TRBJ2-1; TRBD2 might be the D (5 bases). This CDR3 spans 15 amino acids. V was clipped by 1 base and J by 5 bases, with 12 bases between them. Germline values: CDR1 LNHDA, CDR2 SQIVND (reference sequence). Written as DNA, the CDR3 is TGTGCCAGTAGTATAGGAGGGCGATATGACAATGAGCAGTTCTTC. Residues: CASSIGGRYDNEQFF.

The chain combines TRBV11-3 with TRBJ1-2; 10 positions agree with TRBD1. The germline V gene has CDR1 SGHNT and CDR2 YENEEA. The trim removed 5 bases at V and 7 bases at J, leaving 4 bases unmatched. This CDR3 region has 13 residues. For the CDR3, the DNA is TGTGCCAGCAGCCCGGGACAGGGGTCTGGCTACACCTTC. Its protein is CASSPGQGSGYTF.

The chain uses TRBV27 and TRBJ1-1; D ambiguous. This CDR3 spans 11 amino acids. V shed 8 bases and J shed 3 bases, with 7 bases lying between them. Germline V gives CDR1 MNHEY, CDR2 SMNVEV (reference sequence). As DNA, the CDR3 is TGTGCCAGCGGGTTTTACACTGAAGCTTTCTTT. Protein product: CASGFYTEAFF.

CDR3 sequence reads: CASSPRQGATMNTEAFF. CDR3 bases: TGTGCCAGTTCCCCACGACAGGGGGCTACCATGAACACTGAAGCTTTCTTT. J is TRBJ1-1 and V is TRBV19; 10 bases fit TRBD1. CDR3 length equals 17 residues. Per germline, CDR1 LNHDA and CDR2 SQIVND (reference sequence). Unmatched junction bases numbered 12, after V lost 8 bases and J lost 0 bases.

The rearrangement links TRBV19 to TRBJ1-1; D unresolved. Germline CDR1 and CDR2: LNHDA and SQIVND (reference sequence). This CDR3 has 15 amino acids. The V end was cut by 2 bases, the J end by 1 base, with 11 bases between. The CDR3: CASSITVGANTEAFF. For the CDR3, the DNA is TGTGCCAGTAGTATAACAGTAGGCGCGAACACTGAAGCTTTCTTT. The variable domain in full, completed from reference TRBV19 and TRBJ1-1, reads DGGITQSPKYLFRKEGQNVTLSCEQNLNHDAMYWYRQDPGQGLRLIYYSQIVNDFQKGDIAEGYSVSREKKESFPLTVTSAQKNPTAFYLCASSITVGANTEAFFGQGTRLTVV.

The CDR3, as DNA: TGTGCCTGGAGTGACGAGATGGATACGCAGTATTTT. This sequence encodes CAWSDEMDTQYF. The V gene is TRBV30, the J gene TRBJ2-3, with D unresolved. Between the trimmed V and J ends, which lost 1 base and 6 bases, there was a span of 8 bases. CDR1 and CDR2 from the germline V gene are GTSNPN and SVGIG (reference sequence). There are 12 residues in the CDR3.

This rearrangement joins TRBV15 to TRBJ2-5; D call uncertain. The CDR3 spans 14 residues. Trimming left V 1 base short and J 3 bases short, with 9 bases between. CDR1 and CDR2 from the germline V gene are LNHNV and YYDKDF (reference sequence). The CDR3 bases are TGTGCCACCAGCAGAGGACACCCGGAAGAGACCCAGTACTTC. Protein product: CATSRGHPEETQYF.